The text below deals with one TCR beta chain. Its antigen remains unknown. This record comes from a study of OX40 agonist ivuxolimab in advanced cancers. The CDR3 spans 15 residues. Germline CDR1 and CDR2: SGHAT and FQDESV (reference sequence). V lost 4 bases, J lost 3 bases, and 13 bases lay in between. Clones were sequenced by immunoSEQ multiplex PCR, and TCRdb holds only the in-frame ones, with some missing. This table holds more than 65,000 clones, around 80% found once. Prior autoimmune disease or systemic immunosuppression barred patients. Study-wide findings and caveats: Still undetermined is the antigen specificity of the expanded peripheral T cells. Doses of 0.1 to 3.0 mg/kg were accompanied by clonal expansion of CD4+ and CD8+ blood T cells by week 6. Fewer expanded clones were found on average in CD4+ than in CD8+ T cells.

The TCR sequence derives from an adult with an advanced solid tumor such as melanoma, head and neck, liver or kidney cancer. This chain uses TRBV11-1 with TRBJ2-1; D gene ambiguous. Sequenced material: CD4+ or CD8+ T cells sorted from blood, taken in a trial of the OX40 agonist ivuxolimab. CDR3 region: CASSYRRSSYNEQFF. For the CDR3, the DNA is TGTGCCAGCAGCTATAGAAGGTCAAGCTACAATGAGCAGTTCTTC.